The rows below give T cell receptor beta chains drawn from one sample of a study of response to subunit inactivated influenza vaccine. TCRdb processed the RT-PCR reads anew with MiXCR; each CDR3 protein has one entry. Among about 300,000 distinct CDR3 sequences listed, 21% were seen once. Material: PBMCs from blood, obtained approximately 22 months after vaccination. The receptors originated from a man in his fifties or sixties who received an inactivated influenza vaccine. CDR3s include the opening cysteine and the closing phenylalanine or tryptophan. Clone size is given for some rows only: seen once, a few or many times, or a class if the clone is expanded.

size	V	CDR3
many	TRBV11-2	CASSLKLNTEAFF
-	TRBV20-1	CSAGDSSSYNSPLHF
-	TRBV6-2/TRBV6-3	CASSYPGPGDIQYF
few	TRBV7-9	CASSFSGTGQGDTQYF
-	TRBV20-1	CSAWTSGGLYEQYF
-	TRBV20-1	CSPGGSLAETQYF
few	TRBV7-2	CASSLVRVGMNTEAFF
-	TRBV12-3/TRBV12-4	CASRLPGVTEAFF
-	TRBV6-1	CASSRTAREKLFF
few	TRBV25-1	CATTGQGDSTDTQYF
few	TRBV3-1	CASSQGGIDRTGELFF
many	TRBV30	CAWTRDRAYGYTF
few	TRBV27	CASSWGGRTEAFF
-	TRBV12-3/TRBV12-4	CASSIGTSSPLHF
-	TRBV15	CATSRDMGQGANNEQFF
-	TRBV18	CASSPNPGATNEKLFF
few	TRBV4-1	CASSQSTGHLNEKLFF
-	TRBV19	CASSMGTVNTEAFF
many	TRBV5-4	CASSLGVRGDEAFF
-	TRBV11-1	CASSLAGWGTDTQYF
-	TRBV6-1	CASTSADGNTEAFF
-	TRBV6-5	CASSYEIPLGTEAFF
-	TRBV27	CASSNRDGSYEQYF
-	TRBV28	CASSFIRDRADEQYF
many	TRBV20-1	CSASRPQGVVYGYTF
few	TRBV5-6	CASSFVQNRARAGELFF
many	TRBV6-1	CASRRQGFEGYTF
few	TRBV6-2/TRBV6-3	CASSSRTSGSPDTQYF